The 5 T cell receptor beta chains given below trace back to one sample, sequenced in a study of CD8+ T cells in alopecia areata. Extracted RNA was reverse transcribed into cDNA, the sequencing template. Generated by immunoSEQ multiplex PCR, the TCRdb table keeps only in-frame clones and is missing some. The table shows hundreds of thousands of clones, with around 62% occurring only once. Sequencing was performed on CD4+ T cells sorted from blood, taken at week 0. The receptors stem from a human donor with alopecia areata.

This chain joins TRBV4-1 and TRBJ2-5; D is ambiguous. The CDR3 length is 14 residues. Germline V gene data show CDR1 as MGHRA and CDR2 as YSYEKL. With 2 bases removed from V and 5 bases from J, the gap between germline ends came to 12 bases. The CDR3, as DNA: TGCGCCAGCAGCCAAAGCGTTCCCTGGGAGACCCAGTACTTC. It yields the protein CASSQSVPWETQYF.

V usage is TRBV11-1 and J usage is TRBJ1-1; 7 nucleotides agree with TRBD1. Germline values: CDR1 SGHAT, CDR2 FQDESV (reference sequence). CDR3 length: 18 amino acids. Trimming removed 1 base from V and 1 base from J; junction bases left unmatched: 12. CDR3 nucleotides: TGTGCCAGCAGCTTAGGAGGTAGGGGGCCGCAGTGGAACACTGAAGCTTTCTTT. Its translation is CASSLGGRGPQWNTEAFF.

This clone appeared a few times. As DNA, the CDR3 is TGTGCCAGTAGAGATGGACAGATGAACACTGAAGCTTTCTTT. This codes for CASRDGQMNTEAFF. The chain joins TRBV19 to TRBJ1-1; D might be TRBD1 (6 bases). Per the germline V gene, CDR1 is LNHDA and CDR2 is SQIVND (reference sequence). The CDR3 sequence is 14 residues long. The V gene lost 6 bases and the J gene lost 0 bases, with 11 bases spanning the gap.

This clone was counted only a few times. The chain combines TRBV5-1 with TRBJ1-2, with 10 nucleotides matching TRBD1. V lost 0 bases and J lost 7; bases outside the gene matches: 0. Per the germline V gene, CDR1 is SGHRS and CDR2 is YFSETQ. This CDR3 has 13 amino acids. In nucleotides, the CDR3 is TGCGCCAGCAGCTTGGGGGACAGGGGTGGCTACACCTTC. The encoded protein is CASSLGDRGGYTF.

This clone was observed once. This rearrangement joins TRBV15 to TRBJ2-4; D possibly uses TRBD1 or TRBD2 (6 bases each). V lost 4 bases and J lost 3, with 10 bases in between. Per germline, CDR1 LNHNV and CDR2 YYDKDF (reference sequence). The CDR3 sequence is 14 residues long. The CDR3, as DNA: TGTGCCACCAGCAAAGGGGGGAACAAAAACATTCAGTACTTC. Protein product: CATSKGGNKNIQYF.